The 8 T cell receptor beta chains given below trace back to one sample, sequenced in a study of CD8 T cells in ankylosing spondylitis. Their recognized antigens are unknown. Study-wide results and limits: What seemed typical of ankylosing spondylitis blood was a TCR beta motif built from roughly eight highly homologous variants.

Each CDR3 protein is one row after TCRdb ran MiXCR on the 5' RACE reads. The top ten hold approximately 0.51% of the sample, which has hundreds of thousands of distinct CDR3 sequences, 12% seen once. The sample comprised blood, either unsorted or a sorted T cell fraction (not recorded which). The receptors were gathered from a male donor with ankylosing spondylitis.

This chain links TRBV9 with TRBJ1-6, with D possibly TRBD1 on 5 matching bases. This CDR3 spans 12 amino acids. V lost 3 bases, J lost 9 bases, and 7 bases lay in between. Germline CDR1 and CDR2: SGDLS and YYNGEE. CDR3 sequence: CASSDDSSPLHF. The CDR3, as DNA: TGTGCCAGCAGCGACGACAGTTCACCCCTCCACTTT. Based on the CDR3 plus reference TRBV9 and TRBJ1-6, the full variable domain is DSGVTQTPKHLITATGQRVTLRCSPRSGDLSVYWYQQSLDQGLQFLIQYYNGEERAKGNILERFSAQQFPDLHSELNLSSLELGDSALYFCASSDDSSPLHFGNGTRLTVT.

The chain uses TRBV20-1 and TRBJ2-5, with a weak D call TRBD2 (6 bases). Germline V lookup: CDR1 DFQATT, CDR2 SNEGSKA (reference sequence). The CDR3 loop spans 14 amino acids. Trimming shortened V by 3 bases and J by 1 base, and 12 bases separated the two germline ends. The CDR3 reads CSASFGGSQETQYF. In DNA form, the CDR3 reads TGCAGTGCTAGTTTCGGGGGAAGCCAAGAGACCCAGTACTTC.

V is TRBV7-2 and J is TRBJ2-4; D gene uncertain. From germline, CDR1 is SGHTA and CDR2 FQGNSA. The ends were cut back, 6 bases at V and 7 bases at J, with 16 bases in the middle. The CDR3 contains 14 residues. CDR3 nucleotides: TGTGCCAGCAGACCCGACGGTAATTCTAACATTCAGTACTTC. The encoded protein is CASRPDGNSNIQYF.

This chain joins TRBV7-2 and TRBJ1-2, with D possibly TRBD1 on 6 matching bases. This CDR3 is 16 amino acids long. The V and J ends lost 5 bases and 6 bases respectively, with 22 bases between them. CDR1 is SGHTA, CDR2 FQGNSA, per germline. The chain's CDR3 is CASSLPPYRDEDGYTF. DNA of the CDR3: TGTGCCAGCAGCCTACCTCCTTACAGGGACGAGGATGGCTACACCTTC. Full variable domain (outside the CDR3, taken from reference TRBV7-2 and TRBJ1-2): GAGVSQSPSNKVTEKGKDVELRCDPISGHTALYWYRQSLGQGLEFLIYFQGNSAPDKSGLPSDRFSAERTGGSVSTLTIQRTQQEDSAVYLCASSLPPYRDEDGYTFGSGTRLTVV.

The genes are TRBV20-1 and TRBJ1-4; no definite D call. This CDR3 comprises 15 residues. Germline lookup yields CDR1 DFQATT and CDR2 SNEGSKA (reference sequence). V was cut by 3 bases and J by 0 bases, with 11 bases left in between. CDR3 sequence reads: CSARTLYATNEKLFF. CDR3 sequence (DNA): TGCAGTGCTAGGACCCTCTACGCAACTAATGAAAAACTGTTTTTT.

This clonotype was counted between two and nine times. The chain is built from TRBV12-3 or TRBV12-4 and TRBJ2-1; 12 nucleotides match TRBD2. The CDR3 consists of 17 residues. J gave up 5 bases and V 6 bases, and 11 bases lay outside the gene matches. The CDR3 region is CASSPLMRLAGDNEQFF. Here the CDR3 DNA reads TGTGCCAGCAGCCCCCTCATGAGACTAGCGGGAGACAATGAGCAGTTCTTC.

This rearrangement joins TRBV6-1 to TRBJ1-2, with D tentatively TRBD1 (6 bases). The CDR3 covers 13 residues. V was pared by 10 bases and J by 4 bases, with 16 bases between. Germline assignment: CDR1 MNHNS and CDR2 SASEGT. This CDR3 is CATRWGGGYGYTF. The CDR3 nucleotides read TGTGCCACTCGATGGGGAGGGGGCTATGGCTACACCTTC.

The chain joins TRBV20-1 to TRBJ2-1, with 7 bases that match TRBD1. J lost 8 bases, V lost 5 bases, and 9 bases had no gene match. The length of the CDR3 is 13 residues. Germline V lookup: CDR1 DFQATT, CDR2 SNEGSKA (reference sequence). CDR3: CSAAGTAMHEQFF. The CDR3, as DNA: TGCAGTGCTGCCGGGACAGCCATGCATGAGCAGTTCTTC.